This TCR beta chain was sequenced during a study of blood T cell repertoires in COVID-19. Study-wide background: Donors in the United States, Italy and Spain gave samples during acute or convalescent COVID-19. T cells, B-cell-depleted T cells, or PBMCs supplied cDNA or gDNA.

This CDR3 region has 14 residues. Germline V lookup: CDR1 GTSNPN, CDR2 SVGIG (reference sequence). V lost 2 bases and J lost 3; bases outside the gene matches: 4. The method was immunoSEQ multiplex PCR; TCRdb's version includes in-frame clones alone and lacks a portion of them. In the table there are some 200,000 clones, roughly 80% of which are singletons. The genes are TRBV30 and TRBJ2-7, with 10 bases aligning to TRBD2. This TCR came from an elderly woman with acute or convalescent COVID-19. Specimen: peripheral blood. The CDR3 DNA reads TGTGCCTGGAGTAGCGGGAGGGGCTACTACGAGCAGTACTTC. Residues: CAWSSGRGYYEQYF.